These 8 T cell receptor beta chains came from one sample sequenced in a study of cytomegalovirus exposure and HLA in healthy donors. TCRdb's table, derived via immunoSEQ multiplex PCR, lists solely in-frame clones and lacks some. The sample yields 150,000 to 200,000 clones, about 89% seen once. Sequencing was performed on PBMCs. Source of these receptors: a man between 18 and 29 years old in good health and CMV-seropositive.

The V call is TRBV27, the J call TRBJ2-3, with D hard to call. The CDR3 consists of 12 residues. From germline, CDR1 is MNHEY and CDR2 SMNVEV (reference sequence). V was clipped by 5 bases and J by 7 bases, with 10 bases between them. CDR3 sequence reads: CASSPSPNTQYF. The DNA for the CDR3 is TGTGCCAGCAGTCCAAGTCCTAATACGCAGTATTTT.

CDR3 loop: CASSLGRHNYGYTF. The CDR3 nucleotides are TGTGCCAGCAGCTTGGGAAGACATAACTATGGCTACACCTTC. The chain has TRBV5-6 and TRBJ1-2; the D is unclear. Germline CDR1 reads SGHDT; CDR2 reads YYEEEE. The CDR3 totals 14 residues. V lost 0 bases and J 1 base, leaving 7 bases between the germline ends.

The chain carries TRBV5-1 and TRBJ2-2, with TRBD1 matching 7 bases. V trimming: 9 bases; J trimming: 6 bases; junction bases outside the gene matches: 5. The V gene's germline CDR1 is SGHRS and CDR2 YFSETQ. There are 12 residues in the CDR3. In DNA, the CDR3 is TGCGCCACCCAACAGGGGTCCGGGGAGCTGTTTTTT. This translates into CATQQGSGELFF.

CDR3 loop: CATSAYPGSGNTIYF. CDR3 in DNA: TGTGCCACCAGCGCCTATCCAGGGTCTGGAAACACCATATATTTT. The chain recombines TRBV15 with TRBJ1-3, with a tentative D call TRBD1 (5 bases). This CDR3 region has 15 residues. Between the trimmed V and J ends, which lost 5 bases and 1 base, there was a span of 12 bases. The germline V gene has CDR1 LNHNV and CDR2 YYDKDF (reference sequence).

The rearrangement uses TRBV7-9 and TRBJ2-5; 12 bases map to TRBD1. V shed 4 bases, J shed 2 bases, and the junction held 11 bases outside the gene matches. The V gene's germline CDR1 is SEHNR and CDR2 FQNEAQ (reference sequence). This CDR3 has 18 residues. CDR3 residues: CASSSPGTGGGRQETQYF. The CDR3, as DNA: TGTGCCAGCAGCTCCCCCGGGACAGGGGGCGGAAGGCAAGAGACCCAGTACTTC.

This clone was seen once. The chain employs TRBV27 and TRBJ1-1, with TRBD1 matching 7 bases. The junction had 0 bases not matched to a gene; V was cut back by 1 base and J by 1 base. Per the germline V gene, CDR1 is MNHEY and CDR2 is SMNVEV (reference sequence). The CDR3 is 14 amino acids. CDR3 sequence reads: CASSLYRGNTEAFF. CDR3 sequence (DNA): TGTGCCAGCAGTTTATACAGGGGGAACACTGAAGCTTTCTTT.

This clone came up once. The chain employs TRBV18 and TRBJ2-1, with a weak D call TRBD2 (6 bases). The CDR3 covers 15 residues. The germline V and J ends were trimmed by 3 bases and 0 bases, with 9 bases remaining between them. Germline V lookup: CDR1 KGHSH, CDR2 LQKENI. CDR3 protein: CASSPPGVSYNEQFF. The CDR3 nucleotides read TGTGCCAGCTCACCGCCGGGAGTCTCCTACAATGAGCAGTTCTTC.

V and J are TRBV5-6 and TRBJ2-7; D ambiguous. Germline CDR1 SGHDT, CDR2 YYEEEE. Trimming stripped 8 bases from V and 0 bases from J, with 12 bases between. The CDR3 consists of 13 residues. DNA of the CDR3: TGTGCCAGTCAAAGACAAAGCTCCTACGAGCAGTACTTC. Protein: CASQRQSSYEQYF.